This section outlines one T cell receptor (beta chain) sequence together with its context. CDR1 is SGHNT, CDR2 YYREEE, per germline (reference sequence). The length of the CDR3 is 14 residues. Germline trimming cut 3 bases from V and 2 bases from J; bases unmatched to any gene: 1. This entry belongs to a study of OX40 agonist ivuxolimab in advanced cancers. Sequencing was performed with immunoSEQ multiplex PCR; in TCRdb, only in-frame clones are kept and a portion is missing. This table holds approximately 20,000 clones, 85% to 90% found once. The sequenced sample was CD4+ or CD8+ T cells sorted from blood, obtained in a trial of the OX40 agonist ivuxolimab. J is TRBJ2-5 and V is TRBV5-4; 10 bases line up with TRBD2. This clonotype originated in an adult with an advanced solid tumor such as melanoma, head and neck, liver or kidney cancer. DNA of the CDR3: TGTGCCAGCAGCTCAGCGGGGGGGCAAGAGACCCAGTACTTC. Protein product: CASSSAGGQETQYF.